Sequencing of this T cell receptor (beta chain) was carried out in a study of T cells in localized non-small cell lung cancer. To note about this clone: The junction departs from germline at one end; a sequencing error may be responsible.

The protocol was immunoSEQ multiplex PCR, while the TCRdb copy is restricted to in-frame clones and leaves out a portion. The top ten clones hold approximately 2.5% of a sample with tens of thousands of clones, 88% of them seen once. This CDR3 has 9 amino acids. Germline values: CDR1 LGHNT, CDR2 FRNRAP. The TCR sequence derives from a female donor aged 60 or older with stage I squamous cell lung carcinoma. V usage is TRBV12-5 and J usage is TRBJ2-5; no clear D gene. The sequencing here drew on peripheral blood, taken before any cancer treatment. CDR3 loop: CASGLVPDF. The CDR3 DNA reads as TGTGCTAGTGGTTTGGTCCCCGACTTC.